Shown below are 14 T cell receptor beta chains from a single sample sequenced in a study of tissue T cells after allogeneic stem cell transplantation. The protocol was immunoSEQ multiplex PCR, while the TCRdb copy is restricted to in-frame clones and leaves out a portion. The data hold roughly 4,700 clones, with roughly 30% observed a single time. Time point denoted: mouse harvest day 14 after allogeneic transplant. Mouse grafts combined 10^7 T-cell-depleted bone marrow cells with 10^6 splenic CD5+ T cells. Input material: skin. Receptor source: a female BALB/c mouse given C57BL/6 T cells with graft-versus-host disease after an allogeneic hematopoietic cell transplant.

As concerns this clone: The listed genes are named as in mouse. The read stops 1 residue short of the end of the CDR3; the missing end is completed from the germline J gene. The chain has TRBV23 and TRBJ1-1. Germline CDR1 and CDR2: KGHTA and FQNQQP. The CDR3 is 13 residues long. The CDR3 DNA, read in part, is TGCTCCAGCAGTCAAACGGGGGGCTCAGAAGTCTTC. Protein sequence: CSSSQTGGSEVF. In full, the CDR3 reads CSSSQTGGSEVFF.

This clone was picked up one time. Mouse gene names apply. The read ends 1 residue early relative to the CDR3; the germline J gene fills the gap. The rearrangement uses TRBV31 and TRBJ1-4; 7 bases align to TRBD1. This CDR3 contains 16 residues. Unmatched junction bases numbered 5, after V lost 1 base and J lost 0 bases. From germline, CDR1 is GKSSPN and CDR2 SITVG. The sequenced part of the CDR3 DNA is TGTGCCTGGAGTCCCTCGGGACAGATTTCCAACGAAAGATTATTT. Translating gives CAWSPSGQISNERLF. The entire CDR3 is CAWSPSGQISNERLFF.

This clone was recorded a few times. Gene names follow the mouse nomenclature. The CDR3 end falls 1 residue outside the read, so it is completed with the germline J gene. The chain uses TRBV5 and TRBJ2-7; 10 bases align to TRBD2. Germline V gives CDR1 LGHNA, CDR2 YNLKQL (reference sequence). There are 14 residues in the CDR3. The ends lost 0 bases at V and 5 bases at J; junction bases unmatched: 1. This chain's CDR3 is CASSQDWGGNEQYF. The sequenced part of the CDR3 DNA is TGTGCCAGCAGCCAAGACTGGGGGGGCAATGAACAGTAC.

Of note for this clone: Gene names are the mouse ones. Partial CDR3 DNA: TGCTCCAGCAGTCGGACTGGGGGGGAAGACACCCAGTAC. It specifies CSSSRTGGEDTQY. The CDR3 in full is CSSSRTGGEDTQYF. The chain links TRBV23 to TRBJ2-5; the table's D call, TRBD2, has no DNA check behind it. The CDR3 extends 1 residue past the end of the read, so its final part is completed from the germline J gene. The CDR3 consists of 14 residues. Germline CDR1 reads KGHTA; CDR2 reads FQNQQP. The whole variable domain, filled in from reference TRBV23 and TRBJ2-5, reads DAAVTQKPRYLIKMKGQEAEMKCIPEKGHTAVFWYQQKQSKELKFLIYFQNQQPLDQIDMVKERFSAVCPSSSLCSLGIRTCEAEDSALYLCSSSRTGGEDTQYFGPGTRLLVL.

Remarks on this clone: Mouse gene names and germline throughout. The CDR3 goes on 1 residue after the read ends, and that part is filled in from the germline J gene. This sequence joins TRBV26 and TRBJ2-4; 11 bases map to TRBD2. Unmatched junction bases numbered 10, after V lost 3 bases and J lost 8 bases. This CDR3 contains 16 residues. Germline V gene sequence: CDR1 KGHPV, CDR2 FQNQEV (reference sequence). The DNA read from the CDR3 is TGTGCCAGCAGTCTCCCGGGACTGGGGGAAGGTCGCACCTTGTAC. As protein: CASSLPGLGEGRTLY. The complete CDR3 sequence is CASSLPGLGEGRTLYF.

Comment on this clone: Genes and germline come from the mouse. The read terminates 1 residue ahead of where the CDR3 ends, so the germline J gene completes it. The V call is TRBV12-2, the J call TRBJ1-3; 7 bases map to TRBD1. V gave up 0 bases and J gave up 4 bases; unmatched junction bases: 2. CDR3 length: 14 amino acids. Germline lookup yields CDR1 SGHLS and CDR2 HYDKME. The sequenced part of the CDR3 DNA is TGTGCCAGCTCTCTCGACAGGGTCGGAAATACGCTCTAT. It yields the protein CASSLDRVGNTLY. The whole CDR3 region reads CASSLDRVGNTLYF.

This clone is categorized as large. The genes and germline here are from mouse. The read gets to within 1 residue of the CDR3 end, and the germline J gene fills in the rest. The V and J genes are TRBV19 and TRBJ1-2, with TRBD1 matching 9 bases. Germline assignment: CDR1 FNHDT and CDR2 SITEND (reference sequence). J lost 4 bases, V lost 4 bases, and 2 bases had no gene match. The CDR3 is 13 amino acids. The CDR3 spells CASSRQGGSDYTF. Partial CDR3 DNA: TGTGCCAGCAGTCGACAGGGGGGCTCCGACTACACC.

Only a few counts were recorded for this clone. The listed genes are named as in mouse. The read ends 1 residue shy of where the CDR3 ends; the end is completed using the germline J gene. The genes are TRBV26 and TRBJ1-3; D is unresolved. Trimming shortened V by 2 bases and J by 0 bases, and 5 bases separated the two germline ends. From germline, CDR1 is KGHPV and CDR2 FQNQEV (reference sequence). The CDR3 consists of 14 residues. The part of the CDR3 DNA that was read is TGTGCCAGCAGTCTGCCAAATTCTGGAAATACGCTCTAT. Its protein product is CASSLPNSGNTLY. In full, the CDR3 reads CASSLPNSGNTLYF.

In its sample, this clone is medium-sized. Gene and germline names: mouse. The CDR3 protein is CSSSQSYEQYF. CDR3 DNA, as far as it was read: TGCTCCAGCAGTCAATCGTATGAACAGTAC. V gene TRBV23 combines with J gene TRBJ2-7. The CDR3 end lies 1 residue beyond the end of the read and is filled in from the germline J gene. CDR3 length: 11 residues. CDR1 is KGHTA, CDR2 FQNQQP, per germline.

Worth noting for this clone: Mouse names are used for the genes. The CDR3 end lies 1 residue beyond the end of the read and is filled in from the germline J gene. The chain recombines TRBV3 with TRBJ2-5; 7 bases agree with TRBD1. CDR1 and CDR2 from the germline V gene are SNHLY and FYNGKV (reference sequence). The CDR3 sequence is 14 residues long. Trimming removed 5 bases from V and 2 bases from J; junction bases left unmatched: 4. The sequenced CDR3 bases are TGTGCCAGCAGCATACAGGGGAGCCAAGACACCCAGTAC. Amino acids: CASSIQGSQDTQY. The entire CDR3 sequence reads CASSIQGSQDTQYF.

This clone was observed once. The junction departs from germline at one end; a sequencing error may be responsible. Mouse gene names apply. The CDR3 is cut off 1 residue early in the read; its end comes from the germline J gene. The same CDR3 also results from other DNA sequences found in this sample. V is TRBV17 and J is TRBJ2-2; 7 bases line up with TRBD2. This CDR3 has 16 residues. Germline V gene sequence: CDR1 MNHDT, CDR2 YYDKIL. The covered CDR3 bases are TGTGCTAGCAGTCGAGATCTTGGGGGGAGCACCGGGCAGCTCTAC. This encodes CASSRDLGGSTGQLY. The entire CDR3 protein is CASSRDLGGSTGQLYF.

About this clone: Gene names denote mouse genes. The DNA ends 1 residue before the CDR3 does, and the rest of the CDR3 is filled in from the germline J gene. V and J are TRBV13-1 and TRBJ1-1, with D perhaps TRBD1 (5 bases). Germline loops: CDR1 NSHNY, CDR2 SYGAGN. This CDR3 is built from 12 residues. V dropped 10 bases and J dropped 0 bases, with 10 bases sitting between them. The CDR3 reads CAGGGSNTEVFF. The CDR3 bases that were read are TGTGCCGGCGGGGGGTCAAACACAGAAGTCTTC.

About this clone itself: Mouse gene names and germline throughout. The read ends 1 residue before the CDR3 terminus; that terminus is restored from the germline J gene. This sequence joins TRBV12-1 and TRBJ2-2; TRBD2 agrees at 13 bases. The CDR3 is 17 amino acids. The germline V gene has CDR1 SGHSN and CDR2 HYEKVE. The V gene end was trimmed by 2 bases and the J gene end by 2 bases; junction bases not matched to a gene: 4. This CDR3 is CASSRDWGGRNTGQLYF. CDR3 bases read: TGTGCCAGCTCTCGGGACTGGGGGGGGCGCAACACCGGGCAGCTCTAC.

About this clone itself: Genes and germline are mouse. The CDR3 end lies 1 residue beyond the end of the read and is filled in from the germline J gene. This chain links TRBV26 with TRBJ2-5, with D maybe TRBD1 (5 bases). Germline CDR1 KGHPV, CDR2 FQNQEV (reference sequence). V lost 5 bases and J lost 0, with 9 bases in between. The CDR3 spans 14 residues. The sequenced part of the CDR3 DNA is TGTGCCAGCAGTAAGACAGTTAACCAAGACACCCAGTAC. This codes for CASSKTVNQDTQY. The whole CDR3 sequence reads CASSKTVNQDTQYF.